This T cell receptor (beta chain) was sequenced for a study of CD8+CD57+ T cells in acquired aplastic anemia. Those patients picked for sequencing had displayed CD8+CD57+ cell expansion on flow cytometry. Every patient presented with severe acquired aplastic anemia. The germline V gene encodes CDR1 SSHAT and CDR2 FNYEAQ (reference sequence). CDR3 length: 14 residues. It was genomic DNA that served as the template for profiling TCR beta VDJ and CDR3. From the reads, TCRdb called clonotypes with MiXCR, one entry per CDR3 protein. The repertoire holds some 180,000 distinct CDR3 sequences, with 48% as singletons. Note on this clonotype: The junction shows a germline mismatch at one end, possibly a read error.

The V and J genes are TRBV7-7 and TRBJ2-1, with a possible D match to TRBD2 (6 bases). This receptor was obtained from a human donor with aplastic anemia. Material for sequencing was sorted CD4+, CD8+, or CD8+CD57+ T cells (not recorded which) from PBMCs. The CDR3 sequence: CASSLLGSDNEQFF. The DNA for the CDR3 is TGTGCTAGCAGCTTACTCGGGAGTGACAATGAGCAGTTCTTC.